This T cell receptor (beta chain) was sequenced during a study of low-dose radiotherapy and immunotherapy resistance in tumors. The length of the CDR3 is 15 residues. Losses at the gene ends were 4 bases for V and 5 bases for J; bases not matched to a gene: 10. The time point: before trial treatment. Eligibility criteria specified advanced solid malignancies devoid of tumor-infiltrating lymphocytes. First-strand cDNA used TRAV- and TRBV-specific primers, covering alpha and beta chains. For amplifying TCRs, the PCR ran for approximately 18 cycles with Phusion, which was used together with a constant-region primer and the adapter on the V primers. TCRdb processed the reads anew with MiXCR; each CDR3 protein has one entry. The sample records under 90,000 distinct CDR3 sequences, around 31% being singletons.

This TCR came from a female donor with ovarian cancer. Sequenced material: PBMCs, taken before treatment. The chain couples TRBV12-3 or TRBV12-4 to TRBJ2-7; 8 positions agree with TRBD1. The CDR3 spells CASSYYPDRVHEQYF. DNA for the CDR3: TGTGCCAGCAGTTACTACCCGGACAGGGTCCACGAGCAGTACTTC.